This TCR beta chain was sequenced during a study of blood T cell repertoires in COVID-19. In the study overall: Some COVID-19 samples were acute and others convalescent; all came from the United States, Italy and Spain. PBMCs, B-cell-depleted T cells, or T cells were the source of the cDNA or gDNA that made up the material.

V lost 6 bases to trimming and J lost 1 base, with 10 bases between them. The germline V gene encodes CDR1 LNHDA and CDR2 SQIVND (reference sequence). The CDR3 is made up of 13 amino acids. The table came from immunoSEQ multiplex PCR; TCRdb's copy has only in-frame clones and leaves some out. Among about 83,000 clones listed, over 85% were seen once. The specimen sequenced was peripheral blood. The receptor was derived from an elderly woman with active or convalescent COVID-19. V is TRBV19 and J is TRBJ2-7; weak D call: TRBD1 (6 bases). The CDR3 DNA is TGTGCCAGTAGCCGGACAGATTCCTACGAGCAGTACTTC. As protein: CASSRTDSYEQYF.